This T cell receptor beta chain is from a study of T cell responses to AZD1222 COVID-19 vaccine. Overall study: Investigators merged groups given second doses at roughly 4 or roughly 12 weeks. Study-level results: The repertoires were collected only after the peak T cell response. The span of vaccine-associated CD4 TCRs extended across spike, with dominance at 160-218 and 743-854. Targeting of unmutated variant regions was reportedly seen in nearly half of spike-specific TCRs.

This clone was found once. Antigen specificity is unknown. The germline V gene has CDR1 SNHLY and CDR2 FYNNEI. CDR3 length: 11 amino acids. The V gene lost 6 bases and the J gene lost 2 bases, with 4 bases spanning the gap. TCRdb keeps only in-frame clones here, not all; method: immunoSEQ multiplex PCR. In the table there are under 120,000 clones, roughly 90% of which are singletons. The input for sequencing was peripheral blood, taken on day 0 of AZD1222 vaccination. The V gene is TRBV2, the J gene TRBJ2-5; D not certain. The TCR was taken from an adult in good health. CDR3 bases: TGTGCCAGCAGGGCTCAAGAGACCCAGTACTTC. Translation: CASRAQETQYF.